This TCR beta chain is from a study of regulatory T cells in long-lasting Graves disease. Arm-PCR of CDR3 regions and iRepertoire HTBI primers were the basis on which TCR beta libraries were built. In TCRdb, the multiplex PCR reads were re-called with MiXCR into one record per CDR3 protein. Among 550,000 or so distinct CDR3 sequences, approximately 12% were seen once, and the ten largest hold more than 8%. Study-wide results and limits: Only a small sample size was used, which may have cut accuracy.

Time point here: newly diagnosed GD, antithyroid drugs for less than 3 months. From PBMCs, RNA was extracted and then used to make the TCR library. This clonotype was recorded a few times. The antigen is unknown. This same sample was also part of a study on T cells in Graves' hyperthyroidism and ophthalmopathy. That paper adds: Thyroid ultrasound, orbital computed tomography, clinical symptoms, and serum thyroxine and TRAb underpinned diagnoses.

This receptor was obtained from a woman aged 25 to 39 with Graves disease. The sample here was peripheral blood mononuclear cells (PBMCs), taken at new diagnosis, from a patient treated with antithyroid drugs.

Here the CDR3 reads CASSLEEGLRSTF. CDR3 in DNA: TGCGCCAGCAGCTTGGAAGAGGGACTTAGGTCCACCTTC. The chain uses TRBV5-1 and TRBJ1-2, with D maybe TRBD1 (5 bases). CDR1 is SGHRS, CDR2 YFSETQ, per germline. V shed 0 bases and J shed 13 bases, with 16 bases lying between them. CDR3 length: 13 residues.